One TCR beta chain is described in this entry. This clonotype was detected only a few times. Its antigen is not yet known. No base qualities exist here, and no much larger clone lies one base off it. The sample comes from a study of CD8 T cells in ankylosing spondylitis (dated by TCRdb to about 2017). Concerning the study at large: The study profiled T cell receptor beta repertoires in healthy donors and ankylosing spondylitis patients to find disease-linked TCR variants. In total, the full study cohort was made up of nearly 110 healthy donors and approximately 27 ankylosing spondylitis patients. Peripheral blood samples were taken, and synovial fluid was additionally collected from ankylosing spondylitis patients. On the study overall, not on this receptor specifically: Some TCR beta motif variants had previously been reported in synovial fluid and blood of reactive arthritis patients, which suggested common disease-initiation mechanisms. The disease-linked clones showed a CD8+ phenotype and occurred at relatively low frequencies in peripheral blood. According to the report, matched synovial fluid samples from ankylosing spondylitis patients were significantly enriched for the disease-linked clones. Blood from ankylosing spondylitis patients appeared to be characterized by a TCR beta motif composed of under 10 highly homologous amino acid variants.

The sample was run on an Illumina HiSeq 2500. Quantitative 5'-RACE with molecular barcodes was the method used to prepare the TCR beta libraries. The original pipeline was this. To identify disease-linked TCR variants, a new computational method was used, one built on a probabilistic model of VDJ rearrangement. The public reads were reanalyzed by TCRdb: fastp trimming at Q25, MiXCR alignment, in-frame beta chains only. Rows are unified per CDR3 protein, each entry keeping the most common DNA and genes. The V and J calls were not made by the authors but by TCRdb's processing. The table for this sample lists fewer than 130,000 distinct CDR3 sequences; 24% of them were counted only once. The ten largest clones represent around an eighth of the sample. Unmatched junction bases come to 6, with V trimmed by 3 bases and J by 7 bases. From a lookup of the germline V gene (reference sequence), CDR1 and CDR2 are LGHDT and YNNKEL. Taken from cysteine to phenylalanine, the CDR3 has 15 residues. Only the CDR3 DNA is retained, 45 bases long and in frame from the first base.

Synovial fluid samples were paired with blood samples taken from the same ankylosing spondylitis patients. This sequence uses TRBV3-1 and TRBJ2-5; 12 of the junction bases match TRBD2. This receptor was identified in a male donor with ankylosing spondylitis. Material: synovial fluid, either unsorted or a sorted T cell fraction (not recorded which). The CDR3 region: CASSQRLAGVGTQYF. The DNA is TGTGCCAGCAGCCAGAGACTAGCGGGAGTTGGGACCCAGTACTTC.